The entry below gives a single T cell receptor beta chain sequence along with its context. Its antigen is still unknown. Base-call qualities are not available, and no considerably larger clone is one nucleotide away. In the prospective study, participants were roughly 18 to 100 years old, resided in under 30 geographic areas of the United States, and were enrolled through a virtual design. To assign participants to cohorts, the prospective study relied on clinical history that participants themselves reported in a screening survey and a study questionnaire. Exposed participants had been in contact with someone with a PCR-confirmed or clinician-diagnosed COVID-19 case within 2 weeks of study entry. In the prospective study, whole blood, serum and a nasopharyngeal or oropharyngeal swab were collected from each participant by mobile phlebotomists. Prospective study participants could optionally give additional blood draws and questionnaires over an approximately two-month period. Before DNA extraction, blood samples from the prospective study were shipped at room temperature or frozen.

The immunoSEQ Assay, a bias-controlled multiplex PCR, was used to amplify TCRbeta CDR3 regions from genomic DNA. The source study handled its data this way. Within the assay, amplification of reference gene primers was used to estimate how many nucleated cells each sample contained. To quantify the absolute abundance of each unique TCRbeta CDR3 rearrangement, sequence reads were collapsed and filtered. For each sample, productive Simpson clonality was calculated as the square root of Simpson's diversity index over productive rearrangements. As stored in TCRdb, this immuneACCESS dataset retains in-frame rearrangements with V and J assigned. A fraction of the clones does not appear; measured against another copy, unresolved V genes explain less than half of the discrepancy, and the remainder lacks a known reason. D and trimming were read from the DNA, whereas the V and J calls and clone size are those reported in that table. The sample table shows around 330,000 clones, and 85% are seen once. Of the sample, over 1.5% falls within the top ten clones.

The data are from a study of blood T cell repertoires in COVID-19 (TCRdb year 2020). As for the study more broadly: Collaborator samples came from the United States, Italy and Spain and covered acute and convalescent phases of COVID-19. The material from the prospective study consisted of cDNA or gDNA derived from T cells, B-cell-depleted T cells, or PBMCs. Deeply sampled blood TCRbeta repertoires from subjects exposed to, actively infected with, or recovered from COVID-19 were included in the dataset. The repertoires were made available in a free public database intended to serve as a resource for research on the immune response to SARS-CoV-2. The samples were drawn from two sources: the first 160 participants of the ongoing ImmuneRACE study, and some 1,300 subjects contributed by 6 global collaborators. Sample metadata almost always included a de-identified subject ID, COVID-19 status, age in years and sex. HLA class I and class II types, where available, came from metadata supplied by the sample provider rather than from assay-based typing. Study-level results and caveats: How much clinical and demographic metadata was included differed by source and by participant, and the metadata was provided uncurated.

CDR1 and CDR2 are read off the germline V gene (reference sequence) as SEHNR and FQNEAQ. From the cysteine up to the phenylalanine, the CDR3 has a length of 15 residues. Only the CDR3 portion is preserved as DNA: 45 bases, with reading frame beginning at the first base. V is pruned by 3 bases and J by 7 bases, leaving 9 bases of the junction without a gene match. This sequence originates from a woman in her twenties or thirties who had been exposed to COVID-19. Sequenced: PBMCs or T cells enriched from blood (not recorded which). This chain joins TRBV7-9 to TRBJ1-2, and TRBD1 matches 9 of the central bases. For the CDR3, the sequence is CASSLVPQGASGYTF. The nucleotides read TGTGCCAGCAGCTTGGTCCCACAGGGGGCAAGTGGCTACACCTTC.